Sequencing of this TCR beta chain was carried out in a study of T cell responses to AZD1222 COVID-19 vaccine. Across the whole study: Second-dose intervals of approximately 4 or approximately 12 weeks were pooled. The study's findings and limits: It was only after the peak T cell response that any repertoires were sampled. Spike-wide vaccine-associated CD4 TCRs dominated at 160-218 and 743-854. Nearly half of the spike-specific TCRs reportedly recognize variant regions that carry no mutations.

Worth noting for this clone: What it binds is unknown.

Produced via immunoSEQ multiplex PCR; TCRdb's table is partial and in-frame only. The sample comprises about 160,000 clones, about 91% of which are singletons, and about 4.4% rests with the top ten. The CDR3 is 11 amino acids. Germline-derived CDR1 and CDR2 are SGHRS and YFSETQ. Trimming stripped 2 bases from V and 8 bases from J, with 7 bases between. The material was peripheral blood, obtained on day 0 of AZD1222 vaccination. The chain combines TRBV5-1 with TRBJ2-5; the D gene could be TRBD1 or TRBD2 (5 bases each). This clonotype was obtained from an adult in good health. The CDR3 spells CASSFGDTQYF. The CDR3 coding sequence is TGCGCCAGCAGCTTCGGGGACACCCAGTACTTC.